This T cell receptor (beta chain) was observed in a study of T cells in Graves' hyperthyroidism and ophthalmopathy. With V trimmed by 3 bases and J by 6 bases, 6 bases remained unmatched. The CDR3 contains 15 residues. Germline loops: CDR1 LGHNA, CDR2 YSLEER. Notes on this clonotype: Its antigen is still unknown.

Participants, patients aged 18 to 65, had newly diagnosed hyperthyroidism with a duration under 2 months. Exclusion criteria comprised uncontrolled infection, other autoimmune disease, pregnancy or lactation. General observations from the study: Expanded thyroid clonotypes (above 0.001) were mostly also found in blood.

Regions amplified from RNA transcripts were the TCR beta CDR3 regions. The TCR CDR3 first-round RT-PCR relied on the HTBI primer set. TCRdb recomputed calls from the multiplex PCR reads with MiXCR, one row per CDR3 protein. Of approximately 630,000 distinct CDR3 sequences listed, roughly 15% are singletons. V gene TRBV4-3 combines with J gene TRBJ2-7; TRBD2 aligns across 12 bases. Sequenced material: blood. The sequence came from a woman under 40 with Graves' hyperthyroidism. The CDR3 DNA reads TGCGCCAGCAGCCACCTAGCGGGAGGGCAGGGCGAGCAGTACTTC. Protein: CASSHLAGGQGEQYF.